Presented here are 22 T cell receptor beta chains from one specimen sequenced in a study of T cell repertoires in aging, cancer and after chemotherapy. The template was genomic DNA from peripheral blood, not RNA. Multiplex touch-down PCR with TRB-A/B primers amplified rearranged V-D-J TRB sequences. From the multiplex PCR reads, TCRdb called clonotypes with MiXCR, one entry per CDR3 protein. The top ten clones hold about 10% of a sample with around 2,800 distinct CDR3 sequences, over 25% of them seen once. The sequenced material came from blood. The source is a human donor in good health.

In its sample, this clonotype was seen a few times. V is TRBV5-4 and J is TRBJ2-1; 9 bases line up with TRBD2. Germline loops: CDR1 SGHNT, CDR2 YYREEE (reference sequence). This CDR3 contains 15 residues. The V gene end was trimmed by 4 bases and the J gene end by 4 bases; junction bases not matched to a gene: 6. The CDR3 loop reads CASSLRTSEYNEQFF. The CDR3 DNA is TGTGCCAGCAGCCTCAGGACTAGCGAATACAATGAGCAGTTCTTC. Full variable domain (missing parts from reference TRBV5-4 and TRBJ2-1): ETGVTQSPTHLIKTRGQQVTLRCSSQSGHNTVSWYQQALGQGPQFIFQYYREEENGRGNFPPRFSGLQFPNYSSELNVNALELDDSALYLCASSLRTSEYNEQFFGPGTRLTVL.

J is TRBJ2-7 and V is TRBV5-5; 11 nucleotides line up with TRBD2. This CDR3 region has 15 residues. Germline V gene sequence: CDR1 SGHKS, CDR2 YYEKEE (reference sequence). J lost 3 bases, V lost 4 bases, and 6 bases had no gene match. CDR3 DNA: TGTGCCAGCAGCGTTAGCGGGAGGGTCCTCTACGAGCAGTACTTC. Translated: CASSVSGRVLYEQYF. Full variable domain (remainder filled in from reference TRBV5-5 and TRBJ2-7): DAGVTQSPTHLIKTRGQQVTLRCSPISGHKSVSWYQQVLGQGPQFIFQYYEKEERGRGNFPDRFSARQFPNYSSELNVNALLLGDSALYLCASSVSGRVLYEQYFGPGTRLTVT.

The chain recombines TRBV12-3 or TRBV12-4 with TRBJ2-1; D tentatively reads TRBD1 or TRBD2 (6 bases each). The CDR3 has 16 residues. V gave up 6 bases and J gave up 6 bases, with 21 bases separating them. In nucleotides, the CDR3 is TGTGCCAGCAGGGGGGGCACAGGGAAAAAGGCCAATGAGCAGTTCTTC. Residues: CASRGGTGKKANEQFF.

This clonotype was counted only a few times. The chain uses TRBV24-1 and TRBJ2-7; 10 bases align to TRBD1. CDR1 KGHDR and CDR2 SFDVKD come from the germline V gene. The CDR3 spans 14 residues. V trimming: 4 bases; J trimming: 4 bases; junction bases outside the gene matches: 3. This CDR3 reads CATSDRDRGYEQYF. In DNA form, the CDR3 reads TGTGCCACCAGTGACCGGGACAGGGGATACGAGCAGTACTTC.

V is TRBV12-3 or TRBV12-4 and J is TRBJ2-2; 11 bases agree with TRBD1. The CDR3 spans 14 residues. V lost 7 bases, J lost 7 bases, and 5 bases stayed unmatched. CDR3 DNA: TGTGCCAGCAACCGGGGACAGGGGGGCGGGGAGCTGTTTTTT. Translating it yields CASNRGQGGGELFF.

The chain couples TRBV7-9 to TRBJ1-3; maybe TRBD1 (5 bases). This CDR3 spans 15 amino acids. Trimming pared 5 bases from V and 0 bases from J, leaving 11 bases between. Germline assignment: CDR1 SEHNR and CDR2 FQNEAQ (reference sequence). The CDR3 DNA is TGTGCCAGCAGCCCTAGGGGTAGCTCTGGAAACACCATATATTTT. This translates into CASSPRGSSGNTIYF.

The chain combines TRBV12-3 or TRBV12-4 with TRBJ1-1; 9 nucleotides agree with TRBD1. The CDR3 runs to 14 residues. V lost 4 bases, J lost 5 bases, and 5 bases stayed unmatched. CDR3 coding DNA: TGTGCCAGCAGTTCACAGGGGGCGAGAACTGAAGCTTTCTTT. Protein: CASSSQGARTEAFF.

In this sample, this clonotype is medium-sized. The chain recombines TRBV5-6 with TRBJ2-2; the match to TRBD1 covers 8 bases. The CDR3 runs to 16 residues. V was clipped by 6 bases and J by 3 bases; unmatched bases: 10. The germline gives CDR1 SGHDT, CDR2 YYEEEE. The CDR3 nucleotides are TGTGCCAGCACCCTGGGGTGGGACAGGTACACCGGGGAGCTGTTTTTT. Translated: CASTLGWDRYTGELFF.

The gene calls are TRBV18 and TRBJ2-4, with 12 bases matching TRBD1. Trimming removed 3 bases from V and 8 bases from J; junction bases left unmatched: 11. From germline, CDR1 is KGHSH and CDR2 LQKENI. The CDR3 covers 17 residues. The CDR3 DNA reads TGTGCCAGCTCACCTAAGAGGGACAGGGGGCGGGAAGACATTCAGTACTTC. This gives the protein CASSPKRDRGREDIQYF.

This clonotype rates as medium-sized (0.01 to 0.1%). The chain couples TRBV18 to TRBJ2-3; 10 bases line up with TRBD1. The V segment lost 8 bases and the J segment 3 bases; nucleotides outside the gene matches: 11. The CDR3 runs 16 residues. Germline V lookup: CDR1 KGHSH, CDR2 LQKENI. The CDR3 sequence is CASQVRTGGVTDTQYF. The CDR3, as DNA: TGTGCCAGCCAAGTAAGGACAGGGGGAGTGACAGATACGCAGTATTTT.

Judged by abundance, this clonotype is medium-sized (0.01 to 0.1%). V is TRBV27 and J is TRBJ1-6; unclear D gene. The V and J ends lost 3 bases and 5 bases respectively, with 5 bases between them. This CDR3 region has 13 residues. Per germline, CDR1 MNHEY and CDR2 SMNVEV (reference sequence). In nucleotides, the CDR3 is TGTGCCAGCAGTTTGAGACATAATTCACCCCTCCACTTT. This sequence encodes CASSLRHNSPLHF.

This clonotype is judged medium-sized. In nucleotides, the CDR3 is TGTGCCAGCTCACCCCAAGGGACAGGGGCCATTAGCAATCAGCCCCAGCATTTT. Protein: CASSPQGTGAISNQPQHF. This chain uses TRBV18 with TRBJ1-5; the match to TRBD1 covers 10 bases. Germline CDR1 and CDR2: KGHSH and LQKENI. Trimming took 3 bases from V and 0 from J; bases not matched to a gene: 8. The CDR3 sequence is 18 residues long. Using reference TRBV18 and TRBJ1-5 for the parts outside the CDR3, the full variable domain is NAGVMQNPRHLVRRRGQEARLRCSPMKGHSHVYWYRQLPEEGLKFMVYLQKENIIDESGMPKERFSAEFPKEGPSILRIQQVVRGDSAAYFCASSPQGTGAISNQPQHFGDGTRLSIL.

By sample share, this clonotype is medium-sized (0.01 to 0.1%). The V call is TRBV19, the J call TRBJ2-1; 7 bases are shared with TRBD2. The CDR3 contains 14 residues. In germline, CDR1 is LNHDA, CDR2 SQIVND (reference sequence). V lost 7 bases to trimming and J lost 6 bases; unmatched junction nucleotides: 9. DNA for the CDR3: TGTGCCAGTACCCGGGCGGGAGCGATCAATGAGCAGTTCTTC. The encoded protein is CASTRAGAINEQFF. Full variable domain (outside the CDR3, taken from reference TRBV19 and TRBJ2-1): DGGITQSPKYLFRKEGQNVTLSCEQNLNHDAMYWYRQDPGQGLRLIYYSQIVNDFQKGDIAEGYSVSREKKESFPLTVTSAQKNPTAFYLCASTRAGAINEQFFGPGTRLTVL.

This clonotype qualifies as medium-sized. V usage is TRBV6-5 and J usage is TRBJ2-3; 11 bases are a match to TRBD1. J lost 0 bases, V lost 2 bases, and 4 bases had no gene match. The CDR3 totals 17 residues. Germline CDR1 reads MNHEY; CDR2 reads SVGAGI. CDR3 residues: CASSYQGTGGSTDTQYF. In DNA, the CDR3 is TGTGCCAGCAGTTACCAGGGGACAGGGGGTAGCACAGATACGCAGTATTTT.

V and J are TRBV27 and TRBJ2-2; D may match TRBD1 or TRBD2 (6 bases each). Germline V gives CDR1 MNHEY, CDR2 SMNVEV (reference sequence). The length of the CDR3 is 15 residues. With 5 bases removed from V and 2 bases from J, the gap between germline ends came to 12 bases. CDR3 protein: CASSQGTPNTGELFF. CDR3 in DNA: TGTGCCAGCAGTCAGGGGACTCCTAACACCGGGGAGCTGTTTTTT.

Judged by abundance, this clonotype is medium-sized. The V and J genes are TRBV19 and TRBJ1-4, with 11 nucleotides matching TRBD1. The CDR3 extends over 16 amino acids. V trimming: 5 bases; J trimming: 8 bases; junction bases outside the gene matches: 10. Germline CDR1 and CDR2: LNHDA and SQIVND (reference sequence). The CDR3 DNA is TGTGCCAGTAGTCTTGGACAGGGGGCCGAGAACGAAAAACTGTTTTTT. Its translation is CASSLGQGAENEKLFF.

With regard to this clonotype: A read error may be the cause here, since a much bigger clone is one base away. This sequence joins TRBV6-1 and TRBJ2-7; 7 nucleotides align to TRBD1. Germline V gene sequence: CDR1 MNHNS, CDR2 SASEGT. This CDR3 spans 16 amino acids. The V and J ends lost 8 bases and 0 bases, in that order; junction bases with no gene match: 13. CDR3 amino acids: CASWKSRTGFSYEQYF. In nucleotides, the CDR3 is TGTGCCAGCTGGAAATCCCGGACAGGATTCTCCTACGAGCAGTACTTC.

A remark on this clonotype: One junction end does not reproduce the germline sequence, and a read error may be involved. The CDR3 loop is CTSSSPGTGDDEQYF. In DNA form, the CDR3 reads TGTACCAGCAGCTCGCCCGGGACCGGCGACGACGAGCAGTACTTC. V gene TRBV7-9 combines with J gene TRBJ2-7; perhaps D is TRBD1 or TRBD2 (5 bases each). Germline loops: CDR1 SEHNR, CDR2 FQNEAQ (reference sequence). The CDR3 spans 15 residues.

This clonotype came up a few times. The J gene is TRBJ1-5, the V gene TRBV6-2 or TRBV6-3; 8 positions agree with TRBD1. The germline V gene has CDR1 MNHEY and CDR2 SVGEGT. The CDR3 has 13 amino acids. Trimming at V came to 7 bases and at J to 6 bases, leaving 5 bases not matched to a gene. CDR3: CASKTGGSQPQHF. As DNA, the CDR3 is TGTGCCAGCAAAACAGGGGGATCTCAGCCCCAGCATTTT.

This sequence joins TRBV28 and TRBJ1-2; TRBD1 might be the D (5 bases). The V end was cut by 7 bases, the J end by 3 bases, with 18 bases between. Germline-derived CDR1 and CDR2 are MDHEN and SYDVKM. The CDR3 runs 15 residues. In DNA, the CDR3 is TGTGCCAGCACCCGACTGGGGGTGAGCGACTATGGCTACACCTTC. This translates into CASTRLGVSDYGYTF.

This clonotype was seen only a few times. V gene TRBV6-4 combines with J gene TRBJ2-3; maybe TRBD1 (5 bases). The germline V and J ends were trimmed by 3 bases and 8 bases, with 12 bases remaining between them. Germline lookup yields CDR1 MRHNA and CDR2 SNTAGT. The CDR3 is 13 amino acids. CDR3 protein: CASSEGPRGTQYF. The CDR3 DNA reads TGTGCCAGCAGTGAGGGCCCAAGGGGTACGCAGTATTTT.

The CDR3 here is CASSWVQSNQPQHF. In nucleotides, the CDR3 is TGTGCCAGCAGTTGGGTCCAGAGCAATCAGCCCCAGCATTTT. The chain employs TRBV12-3 or TRBV12-4 and TRBJ1-5; D is unclear. The CDR3 covers 14 residues. Trimming pared 4 bases from V and 1 base from J, leaving 8 bases between.